Here is one T cell receptor (beta chain) with its context. Its specificity is not known. The data are from a study of T cell responses to AZD1222 COVID-19 vaccine. Findings and limits, study-wide: Receipt of two AZD1222 doses was followed by a rise in Spike-specific TCR breadth and depth.

In germline, CDR1 is SGHRS, CDR2 YFSETQ. With 3 bases removed from V and 3 bases from J, the gap between germline ends came to 11 bases. CDR3 length: 14 amino acids. TCRdb keeps only in-frame clones here, not all; method: immunoSEQ multiplex PCR. The sample consists of roughly 200,000 clones, 93% of them appearing once. The source material was peripheral blood, sampled on day 0 of MenACWY control vaccination. The source of this sequence is an adult in good health. The genes are TRBV5-1 and TRBJ2-3; D perhaps matches TRBD2 (5 bases). The CDR3 here is CASSSEGGTDTQYF. CDR3 DNA sequence: TGCGCCAGCAGCTCGGAAGGCGGGACAGATACGCAGTATTTT.